One TCR beta chain is described in this entry. The clone's antigen remains unknown. Base qualities were left out, and no much larger clone turns up one base away. The data were taken from a study of shared T cell receptors in the human thymus (dated by TCRdb to the early 2020s). Broadly, across the study: The study examined how the human thymus generates shared, self-reactive T-cell receptor alpha chains.

In the germline V gene (reference sequence), CDR1 corresponds to SEHNR and CDR2 to FQNEAQ. Trimming takes 6 bases from V and 3 bases from J, and the germline ends sit 21 bases apart. Including the terminal cysteine and phenylalanine, the CDR3 comprises 16 residues. Only the CDR3 part of the read is kept: 48 bases, read in frame from the first base. The method was the immunoSEQ multiplex PCR assay. TCRdb took over this immuneACCESS table, retaining in-frame rearrangements with V and J assigned. Such tables are incomplete; in checked studies, under half of the missing clones stem from an unresolved V gene, and the remainder is unexplained. The sample contains roughly 700,000 clones, 70% to 90% of them found a single time. Jointly, the top ten make up 0.008% to 0.011% of the sample. These data also formed part of another study, on human thymus T cells. Drawing on the second study: In Finland, the donors were immunologically healthy infants who were having open corrective cardiac surgery for congenital heart defects. The thymus tissue came from surgical resects taken out during corrective cardiac surgery. Usage of V and J gene segments appeared to be biased in both the thymic and the peripheral blood repertoires. The related research reported highly overlapping thymic TCR repertoires among unrelated individuals. The study described the TCR alpha and beta repertoires in roughly 8 infant thymus samples and a few matching peripheral blood samples. Donor ages ranged from about 7 to 244 days, and the cohort comprised more than 5 male and a couple of female infants. Thymocytes were mechanically released from the tissue and were stored as pellets of roughly 10-34 million cells at -70 degrees C. Genomic DNA was extracted from frozen cell pellets with a QIAsymphony instrument. Using the immunoSEQ multiplex PCR assay, the TCRB and TCRAD loci were amplified from a standardized quantity of quality-controlled genomic DNA. The amplicons covered the V(D)J region and were long enough to include the CDR3 and to identify the V and J genes. Amplicon sequencing was performed on an Illumina platform through the commercial immunoSEQ service. Primer bias and sequencing errors were corrected using previously described methods, and TCRAD and TCRB definitions followed the IMGT database. Analysis of the repertoires was done with immunoSEQ Analyzer 3.0 and VDJTools and included basic statistics, V/J segment usage, diversity estimates, rarefaction and pairwise overlap. Chao1, ChaoE, Efron-Thisted, Shannon and inverse Simpson indices were used to estimate diversity, which was also estimated on datasets down-sampled to the smallest sample. Repertoire overlap was assessed by strict matching of CDR3 nucleotide sequence, V gene and J gene, and clustering was done by Jaccard-based multidimensional scaling. On average, thymus samples yielded 650,000 to 1,000,000 unique TCRB clonotypes, whereas blood samples yielded 70,000 to 100,000.

The source is a boy less than two years old with a congenital heart defect. Donor details come from another sample of the same person, matched by shared clones. Here the chain combines TRBV7-9 and TRBJ2-7, and the D gene may be TRBD1, 7 bases matching. The sample taken for sequencing was thymocytes. The DNA is TGTGCCAGCAGACTAGCTGGGGACAGCATACTCTACGAGCAGTACTTC. The resulting protein is CASRLAGDSILYEQYF.